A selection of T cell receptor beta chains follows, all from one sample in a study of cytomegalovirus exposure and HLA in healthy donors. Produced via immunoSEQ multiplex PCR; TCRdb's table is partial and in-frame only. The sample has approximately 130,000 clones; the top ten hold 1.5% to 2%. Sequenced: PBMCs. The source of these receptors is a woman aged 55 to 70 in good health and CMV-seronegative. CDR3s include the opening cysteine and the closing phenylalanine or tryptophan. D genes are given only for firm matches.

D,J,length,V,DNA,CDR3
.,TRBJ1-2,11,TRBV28,TGTGCCAGCAGGTCACAGGGATCGTGCACCTTC,CASRSQGSCTF
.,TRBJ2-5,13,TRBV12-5,TGTGCTAGTGGCCCCCAAAATGAAGAGACCCAGTACTTC,CASGPQNEETQYF
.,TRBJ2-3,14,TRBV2,TGTGCCAGCGTCCGCGGGGATAACACAGATACGCAGTATTTT,CASVRGDNTDTQYF
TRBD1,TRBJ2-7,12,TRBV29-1,TGCAGCGTGGGGGACAGGGTCGGCGAGCAGTACTTC,CSVGDRVGEQYF
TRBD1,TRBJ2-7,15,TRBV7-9,TGTGCCAGCAGCTTAGACAGGGGGCAGGTTGGCGAGCAGTACTTC,CASSLDRGQVGEQYF
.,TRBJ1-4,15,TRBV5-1,TGCGCCAGCAGCTTGGATGGCAGGGTGGATGAAAAACTGTTTTTT,CASSLDGRVDEKLFF
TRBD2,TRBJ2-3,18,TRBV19,TGTGCCAGTAGTATAGACCCAGCGACTAGCGGGAGAAGTGGTACGCAGTATTTT,CASSIDPATSGRSGTQYF
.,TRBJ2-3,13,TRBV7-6,TGTGCCAGCAGCTTTTTCCTCTCAGATACGCAGTATTTT,CASSFFLSDTQYF
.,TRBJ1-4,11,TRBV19,TGTGCCAGTAACCTACAGGGTAGACTGTTTTTT,CASNLQGRLFF
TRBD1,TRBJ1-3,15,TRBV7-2,TGTGCCAGCCAAGGACAGGGACGCTCTGGAAACACCATATATTTT,CASQGQGRSGNTIYF
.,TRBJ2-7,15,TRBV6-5,TGTGCCAGCAGCTATACTAGGGATCCCCAAAACGAGCAGTACTTC,CASSYTRDPQNEQYF
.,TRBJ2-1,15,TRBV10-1,TGCGCCAGCAGTGAGTCGTGGGGGGGCCCCAATGAGCAGTTCTTC,CASSESWGGPNEQFF
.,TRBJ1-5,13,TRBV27,TGTGCCAGCAGCCCAATCCGGAATCAGCCCCAGCATTTT,CASSPIRNQPQHF
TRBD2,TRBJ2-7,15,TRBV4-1,TGCGCCAGCAGCCAGTCACGACGGGGGGGCACCGAGCAGTACTTC,CASSQSRRGGTEQYF
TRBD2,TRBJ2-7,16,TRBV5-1,TGCGCCAGCAGCCCCTATGGGGCGGGAGATCAGGACGAGCAGTACTTC,CASSPYGAGDQDEQYF
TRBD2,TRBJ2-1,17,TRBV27,TGTGCCAGCAGTTTTTTGAGTAGCGGGGAAGCATACAATGAGCAGTTCTTC,CASSFLSSGEAYNEQFF
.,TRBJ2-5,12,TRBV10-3,TGTGCCAGCTCGAGGGGGCAAGAGACCCAGTACTTC,CASSRGQETQYF
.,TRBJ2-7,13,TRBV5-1,TGCGCCAGCAGCTCCTTGAGCGGCTACGAGCAGTACTTC,CASSSLSGYEQYF
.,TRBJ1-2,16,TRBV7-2,TGTGCCAGCAGCTTAGCAGCAGGGGTTAGTACCTATGGCTACACCTTC,CASSLAAGVSTYGYTF
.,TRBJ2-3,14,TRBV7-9,TGTGCCAGCAGCTTGGCCACCGCAACAGATACGCAGTATTTT,CASSLATATDTQYF
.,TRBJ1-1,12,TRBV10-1,TGCGCCAGCAGTGAGACAGGTACTGAAGCTTTCTTT,CASSETGTEAFF
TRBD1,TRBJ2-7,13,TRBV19,TGTGCCAGTAGCCCGACAGGGTGGAACGAGCAGTACTTC,CASSPTGWNEQYF
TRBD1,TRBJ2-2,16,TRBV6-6,TGTGCCAGTCATATGGGACAGGGGATGGACACCGGGGAGCTGTTTTTT,CASHMGQGMDTGELFF
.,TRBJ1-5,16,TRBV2,TGTGCCAGCAGGGTAGAACAGGGACGGAGCAATCAGCCCCAGCATTTT,CASRVEQGRSNQPQHF
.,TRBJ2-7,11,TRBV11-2,TGTGCCAGCAGCTTCACGTACGAGCAGTACTTC,CASSFTYEQYF
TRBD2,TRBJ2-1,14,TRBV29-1,TGCAGCGTCGCGACTAGCGGGGGGGCCAATGAGCAGTTCTTC,CSVATSGGANEQFF
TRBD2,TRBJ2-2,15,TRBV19,TGTGCCAGTACCCCGGGACTAGCGGGAACCGGGGAGCTGTTTTTT,CASTPGLAGTGELFF
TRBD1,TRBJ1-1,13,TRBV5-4,TGTGCCAGCAGCTTTGGACAGGACTCTCGAGCTTTCTTT,CASSFGQDSRAFF
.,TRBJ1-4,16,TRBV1,TGCACCAGCAGCCGGGCAGGCGTCCTACTTAATGAAAAACTGTTTTTT,CTSSRAGVLLNEKLFF
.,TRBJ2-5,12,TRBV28,TGTGCCAGCAGTACCTACCCAGAGACCCAGTACTTC,CASSTYPETQYF